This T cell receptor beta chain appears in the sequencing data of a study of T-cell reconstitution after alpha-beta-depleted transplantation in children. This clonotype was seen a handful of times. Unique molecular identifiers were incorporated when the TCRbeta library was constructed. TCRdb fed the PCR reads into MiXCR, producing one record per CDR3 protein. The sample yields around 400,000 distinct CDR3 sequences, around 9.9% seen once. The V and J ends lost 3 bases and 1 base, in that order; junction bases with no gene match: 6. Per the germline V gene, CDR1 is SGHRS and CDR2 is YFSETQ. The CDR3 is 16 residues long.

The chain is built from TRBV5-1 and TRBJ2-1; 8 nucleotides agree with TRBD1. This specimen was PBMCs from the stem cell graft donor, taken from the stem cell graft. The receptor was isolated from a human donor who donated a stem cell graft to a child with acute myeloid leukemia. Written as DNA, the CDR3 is TGCGCCAGCAGCTCACAGGGGGAGTCGTCCTACAATGAGCAGTTCTTC. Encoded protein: CASSSQGESSYNEQFF.